Listed here are 30 T cell receptor beta chains from one sample, sequenced in a study of response to subunit inactivated influenza vaccine. Via MiXCR, TCRdb re-called the RT-PCR reads, giving one row per CDR3 protein. The data hold hundreds of thousands of distinct CDR3 sequences, with more than 11% observed a single time. The specimen comprised PBMCs from blood, sampled around 15 days before vaccination. The source of these receptors is a man aged 45-65 years who received an inactivated influenza vaccine.

Here the CDR3 DNA reads TGTGCCTGGAGTGCGAGGGGAATTCAGCCCCAGCATTTT. It translates to CAWSARGIQPQHF. The gene calls are TRBV30 and TRBJ1-5, with a tentative D call TRBD1 (5 bases). Germline lookup yields CDR1 GTSNPN and CDR2 SVGIG (reference sequence). Trimming shortened V by 1 base and J by 6 bases, and 10 bases separated the two germline ends. The CDR3 is 13 residues long.

This clonotype appeared a few times. The chain employs TRBV5-1 and TRBJ1-1; D remains ambiguous. The CDR3 spans 13 residues. CDR1 is SGHRS and CDR2 is YFSETQ in the germline V gene. V was clipped by 4 bases and J by 4 bases, with 11 bases between them. The CDR3 DNA reads TGCGCCAGCAGCGAGAGACCGGCCACTGAAGCTTTCTTT. Amino acid sequence: CASSERPATEAFF.

This clonotype was found a few times. The chain uses TRBV5-1 and TRBJ1-2; D is perhaps TRBD1 (6 bases). The V end was cut by 2 bases, the J end by 4 bases, with 15 bases between. Germline-derived CDR1 and CDR2 are SGHRS and YFSETQ. The CDR3 runs 15 residues. The CDR3 here is CASSFVAGGAYGYTF. The CDR3 DNA follows: TGCGCCAGCAGCTTTGTTGCCGGGGGCGCCTATGGCTACACCTTC.

The chain employs TRBV10-3 and TRBJ2-3; D ambiguous. V lost 2 bases to trimming and J lost 0 bases, with 3 bases between them. The CDR3 length is 13 residues. Looked up from germline, CDR1 is ENHRY and CDR2 is SYGVKD. CDR3 sequence: CAISEGSTDTQYF. The CDR3 nucleotides read TGTGCCATCAGTGAGGGAAGCACAGATACGCAGTATTTT.

The table lists this clonotype with a few counts. The genes are TRBV20-1 and TRBJ1-6; D ambiguous. There are 15 residues in the CDR3. Trimming stripped 8 bases from V and 3 bases from J, with 17 bases between. Germline CDR1 is DFQATT and CDR2 is SNEGSKA (reference sequence). The CDR3 here is CSLPLTGSYNSPLHF. CDR3 coding DNA: TGCAGTCTTCCCCTCACGGGAAGCTATAATTCACCCCTCCACTTT.

The J gene is TRBJ2-5, the V gene TRBV7-2; 7 positions match TRBD2. Germline CDR1 and CDR2: SGHTA and FQGNSA. The CDR3 is 15 residues long. With V trimmed by 0 bases and J by 5 bases, 6 bases remained unmatched. For the CDR3, the DNA is TGTGCCAGCAGCTTAGCGGGAGGGCCCTTGGAGACCCAGTACTTC. Translation: CASSLAGGPLETQYF.

This clonotype was picked up a small number of times. This chain uses TRBV5-1 with TRBJ1-1, with D possibly matching TRBD1 (5 bases). Germline V CDR1 and CDR2: SGHRS, YFSETQ. The CDR3 runs to 16 residues. Deletions cut 4 bases from V and 7 bases from J, with 23 bases between. Written as DNA, the CDR3 is TGCGCCAGCAGCCCGGACACAAACTTCTTCCTGGGTGAAGCTTTCTTT. This sequence encodes CASSPDTNFFLGEAFF. Complete variable domain (other parts from reference TRBV5-1 and TRBJ1-1): KAGVTQTPRYLIKTRGQQVTLSCSPISGHRSVSWYQQTPGQGLQFLFEYFSETQRNKGNFPGRFSGRQFSNSRSEMNVSTLELGDSALYLCASSPDTNFFLGEAFFGQGTRLTVV.

J is TRBJ1-5 and V is TRBV20-1; D might be TRBD1 (6 bases). The germline gives CDR1 DFQATT, CDR2 SNEGSKA (reference sequence). Trimming took off 3 bases at V and 4 bases at J, with 10 bases between the two ends. There are 13 residues in the CDR3. CDR3 sequence (DNA): TGCAGTGCTAGTAGGGGGAAAAATCAGCCCCAGCATTTT. Residues: CSASRGKNQPQHF.

The chain joins TRBV15 to TRBJ2-2; possibly TRBD1 for D (6 bases). V lost 8 bases and J 6 bases, leaving 13 bases between the germline ends. CDR3 size: 13 residues. Germline V gene sequence: CDR1 LNHNV, CDR2 YYDKDF (reference sequence). The CDR3 reads CATAGVRAGELFF. CDR3 DNA sequence: TGTGCCACCGCAGGGGTCCGAGCCGGGGAGCTGTTTTTT.

This clonotype came up a few times. The gene calls are TRBV6-2 or TRBV6-3 and TRBJ2-1; D ambiguous. The germline V and J ends were trimmed by 6 bases and 10 bases, with 7 bases remaining between them. Germline V gives CDR1 MNHEY, CDR2 SVGEGT. CDR3 size: 10 residues. The chain's CDR3 is CASSGPEQFF. The CDR3, as DNA: TGTGCCAGCAGCGGACCGGAGCAGTTCTTC.

The table lists this clonotype with many counts. The chain combines TRBV10-2 with TRBJ1-5; the D gene is possibly TRBD1 (6 bases). Germline V gene lookup returns CDR1 WSHSY and CDR2 SAAADI. The CDR3 is made up of 14 amino acids. Trimming took 3 bases from V and 2 from J, leaving 8 bases between them. The CDR3 nucleotides are TGCGCCAGCAGTGAACAGGGAGGCAATCAGCCCCAGCATTTT. Its translation: CASSEQGGNQPQHF.

The sample holds one count of this clonotype. This sequence joins TRBV7-2 and TRBJ2-5, with D unresolved. Deletions cut 4 bases from V and 1 base from J, with 19 bases between. This CDR3 is 17 amino acids long. Germline V gene sequence: CDR1 SGHTA, CDR2 FQGNSA. The CDR3 is CASSSSIPVFIQETQYF. CDR3 bases: TGTGCCAGCAGCTCAAGCATTCCCGTATTCATCCAAGAGACCCAGTACTTC.

The V gene is TRBV7-9, the J gene TRBJ1-2, with D possibly being TRBD1 (5 bases). This CDR3 is built from 14 residues. The V end lost 2 bases, the J end lost 8 bases, and 15 bases lay between the germline ends. Germline values: CDR1 SEHNR, CDR2 FQNEAQ (reference sequence). The CDR3 coding sequence is TGTGCCAGCAGCTTATTCGTCAGGGATGAGGGCTACACCTTC. This translates into CASSLFVRDEGYTF.

This rearrangement joins TRBV18 to TRBJ2-1, with TRBD2 identical over 8 bases. Germline V CDR1 and CDR2: KGHSH, LQKENI. With 5 bases clipped from V and 1 base from J, the junction kept 7 bases outside the gene matches. The CDR3 is 16 amino acids. As DNA, the CDR3 is TGTGCCAGCTCATCACTGGGACTAGATTCCTACAATGAGCAGTTCTTC. This translates into CASSSLGLDSYNEQFF.

This chain uses TRBV20-1 with TRBJ1-3; TRBD1 is a possible D gene (6 bases). The germline gives CDR1 DFQATT, CDR2 SNEGSKA (reference sequence). The germline V and J ends were trimmed by 5 bases and 3 bases, with 11 bases remaining between them. The CDR3 runs 13 residues. The CDR3 nucleotides read TGCAGTGCTCTGGACAGAATTGGAAACACCATATATTTT. This translates into CSALDRIGNTIYF.

This clonotype was counted between two and nine times. The V call is TRBV7-3, the J call TRBJ2-3; TRBD1 aligns across 10 bases. CDR3 size: 16 residues. Germline assignment: CDR1 SGHTA and CDR2 FQGTGA. The trim removed 3 bases at V and 4 bases at J, leaving 7 bases unmatched. CDR3 DNA sequence: TGTGCCAGCAGCTTGACAGGGGGCTTTTCAGCAGATACGCAGTATTTT. This gives the protein CASSLTGGFSADTQYF.

This clonotype appeared a few times. Sequence at one end of the junction differs from germline and may be a read error. This chain joins TRBV7-7 and TRBJ2-7; 8 bases map to TRBD1. CDR1 is SSHAT, CDR2 FNYEAQ, per germline (reference sequence). There are 15 residues in the CDR3. CDR3 sequence (DNA): TGTGCTAGCAGCTTAGGACAGGGACCGGACTACGAGCAGTACTTC. Its protein product is CASSLGQGPDYEQYF.

This clonotype was detected many times. The chain recombines TRBV2 with TRBJ2-3; 7 nucleotides match TRBD2. The V gene's germline CDR1 is SNHLY and CDR2 FYNNEI. The CDR3 runs 16 residues. With 0 bases clipped from V and 2 bases from J, the junction kept 5 bases outside the gene matches. The CDR3 DNA reads as TGTGCCAGCAGTGAAGCTTCGCGGGGGTACACAGATACGCAGTATTTT. Residues: CASSEASRGYTDTQYF.

This clonotype came up many times. This sequence joins TRBV27 and TRBJ2-7; 7 nucleotides match TRBD2. V was clipped by 4 bases and J by 1 base; unmatched bases: 10. The germline V gene encodes CDR1 MNHEY and CDR2 SMNVEV (reference sequence). The CDR3 runs to 16 residues. CDR3 amino acids: CASSSLGLADSYEQYF. For the CDR3, the DNA is TGTGCCAGCAGTTCATTAGGGCTAGCGGATTCCTACGAGCAGTACTTC.

The table lists this clonotype with a few counts. The V gene is TRBV4-3, the J gene TRBJ2-5, with 11 nucleotides matching TRBD2. Germline lookup yields CDR1 LGHNA and CDR2 YSLEER. The CDR3 consists of 14 residues. J lost 9 bases, V lost 5 bases, and 8 bases had no gene match. The CDR3 nucleotides read TGCGCCAGCAGCGACGGTGGTAGCGGGGGGGCCCAGTACTTC. It encodes CASSDGGSGGAQYF.

This rearrangement joins TRBV12-3 or TRBV12-4 to TRBJ2-5; a weak D match, TRBD2 (6 bases). The CDR3 covers 16 residues. Trimming removed 7 bases from V and 5 bases from J, with 23 bases in between. The CDR3 region is CASMRLVEGLTETQYF. CDR3 coding DNA: TGTGCCAGCATGAGACTAGTCGAGGGCCTAACCGAGACCCAGTACTTC.

The chain is built from TRBV5-1 and TRBJ2-7; possibly TRBD1 for D (5 bases). The CDR3 is 14 residues long. The V gene lost 0 bases and the J gene lost 0 bases, with 7 bases spanning the gap. Germline V gene data show CDR1 as SGHRS and CDR2 as YFSETQ. CDR3 region: CASSLETVSYEQYF. CDR3 coding DNA: TGCGCCAGCAGCTTGGAGACAGTCTCCTACGAGCAGTACTTC.

This clonotype has a handful of counts. The chain recombines TRBV9 with TRBJ2-1; D gene uncertain. The V gene's germline CDR1 is SGDLS and CDR2 YYNGEE. The CDR3 loop spans 20 amino acids. Trimming took off 3 bases at V and 3 bases at J, with 28 bases between the two ends. The chain's CDR3 is CASSEPVDSVRSGGYNEQFF. CDR3 sequence (DNA): TGTGCCAGCAGCGAGCCGGTTGACTCGGTTCGCAGTGGCGGCTACAATGAGCAGTTCTTC.

This clonotype was observed a handful of times. The rearrangement uses TRBV4-1 and TRBJ2-2; no definite D call. Per the germline V gene, CDR1 is MGHRA and CDR2 is YSYEKL. The CDR3 spans 15 residues. V was cut by 1 base and J by 9 bases, with 15 bases left in between. CDR3: CASSQASSPPRELFF. CDR3 bases: TGCGCCAGCAGCCAAGCTTCCAGTCCACCCCGGGAGCTGTTTTTT.

This clonotype was seen a few times. The chain has TRBV9 and TRBJ2-3, with 9 bases lining up with TRBD2. The germline CDR1 and CDR2 sequences are SGDLS and YYNGEE. The CDR3 has 15 amino acids. The junction had 3 bases not matched to a gene; V was cut back by 0 bases and J by 4 bases. The CDR3 bases are TGTGCCAGCAGCGTAGCTAGCGGGATGGCAGATACGCAGTATTTT. Amino acid sequence: CASSVASGMADTQYF.

The chain is built from TRBV4-1 and TRBJ1-1; the D is unclear. Trimming stripped 2 bases from V and 0 bases from J, with 7 bases between. Germline V gene sequence: CDR1 MGHRA, CDR2 YSYEKL. CDR3 length: 14 amino acids. The CDR3 sequence: CASSQSSMNTEAFF. The CDR3 DNA follows: TGCGCCAGCAGCCAAAGCTCGATGAACACTGAAGCTTTCTTT.

There are a few counts of this clonotype. The chain couples TRBV20-1 to TRBJ2-7; 11 nucleotides agree with TRBD2. Germline values: CDR1 DFQATT, CDR2 SNEGSKA (reference sequence). The CDR3 covers 17 residues. Unmatched junction bases numbered 9, after V lost 0 bases and J lost 2 bases. CDR3: CSARDASDSGRAYEQYF. The DNA of the CDR3 is TGCAGTGCTAGAGACGCGTCAGATAGCGGGAGGGCCTACGAGCAGTACTTC.

This clonotype has more than one count but fewer than ten. J is TRBJ1-5 and V is TRBV20-1; 11 bases map to TRBD1. The V gene end was trimmed by 3 bases and the J gene end by 9 bases; junction bases not matched to a gene: 7. The CDR3 is 14 residues long. The germline gives CDR1 DFQATT, CDR2 SNEGSKA (reference sequence). In nucleotides, the CDR3 is TGCAGTGCTAGGGGGACAGGGGGAAAGGCGCCCCAGCATTTT. It is translated as CSARGTGGKAPQHF.

This rearrangement joins TRBV6-5 to TRBJ2-7; D not resolved. Between the trimmed V and J ends, which lost 1 base and 6 bases, there was a span of 13 bases. The CDR3 extends over 14 amino acids. The germline V gene has CDR1 MNHEY and CDR2 SVGAGI. CDR3 amino acids: CASSYFLQRREQYF. The CDR3 DNA is TGTGCCAGCAGTTACTTCTTACAGAGGCGCGAGCAGTACTTC.

This clonotype was observed many times. The chain is built from TRBV28 and TRBJ2-1, with a tentative D call TRBD2 (5 bases). Germline V lookup: CDR1 MDHEN, CDR2 SYDVKM. The V and J ends lost 5 bases and 7 bases respectively, with 15 bases between them. The CDR3 is 14 residues long. CDR3 nucleotides: TGTGCCAGCAGTCCCCTTGCGGGCCGTAATGAGCAGTTCTTC. As protein: CASSPLAGRNEQFF.